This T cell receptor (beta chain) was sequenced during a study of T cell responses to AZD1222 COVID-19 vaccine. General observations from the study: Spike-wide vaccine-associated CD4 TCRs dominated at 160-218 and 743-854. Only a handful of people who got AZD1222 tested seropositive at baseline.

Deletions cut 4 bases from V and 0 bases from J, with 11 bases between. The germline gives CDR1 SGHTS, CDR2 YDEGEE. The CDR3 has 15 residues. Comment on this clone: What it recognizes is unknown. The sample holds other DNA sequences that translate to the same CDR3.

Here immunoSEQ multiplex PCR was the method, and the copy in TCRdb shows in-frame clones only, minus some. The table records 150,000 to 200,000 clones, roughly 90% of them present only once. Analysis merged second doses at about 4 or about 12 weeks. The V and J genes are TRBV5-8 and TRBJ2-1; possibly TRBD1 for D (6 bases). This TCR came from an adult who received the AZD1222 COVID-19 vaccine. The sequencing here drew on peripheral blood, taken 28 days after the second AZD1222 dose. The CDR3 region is CASSPGTSSYNEQFF. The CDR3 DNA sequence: TGTGCCAGCAGCCCCGGGACATCCTCCTACAATGAGCAGTTCTTC.